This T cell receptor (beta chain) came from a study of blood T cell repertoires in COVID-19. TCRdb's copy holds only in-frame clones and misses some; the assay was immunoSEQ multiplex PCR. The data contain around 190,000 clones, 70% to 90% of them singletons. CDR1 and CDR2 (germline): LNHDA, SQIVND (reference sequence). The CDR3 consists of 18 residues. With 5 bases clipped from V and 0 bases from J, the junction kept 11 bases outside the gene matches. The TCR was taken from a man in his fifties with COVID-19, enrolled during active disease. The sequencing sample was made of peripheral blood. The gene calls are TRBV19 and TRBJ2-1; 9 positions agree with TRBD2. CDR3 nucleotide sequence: TGTGCCAGTAGTGTGGGCGGGAGGGCCTTGAGCTCCTACAATGAGCAGTTCTTC. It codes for CASSVGGRALSSYNEQFF. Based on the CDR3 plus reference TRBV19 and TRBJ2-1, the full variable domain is DGGITQSPKYLFRKEGQNVTLSCEQNLNHDAMYWYRQDPGQGLRLIYYSQIVNDFQKGDIAEGYSVSREKKESFPLTVTSAQKNPTAFYLCASSVGGRALSSYNEQFFGPGTRLTVL.